This note documents a single TCR beta chain sequence. The antigen remains undetermined. Authors' data handling: Filtering differed since immunoSEQ provided only junctions, with no quality scores. TCRdb's table, derived via immunoSEQ multiplex PCR, lists solely in-frame clones and lacks some. V and J calls plus clone size are reproduced from that table; the DNA served to infer D and trimming. The table shows some 700,000 clones, with 80% to 95% occurring only once. With 7 bases clipped from V and 2 bases from J, the junction kept 6 bases outside the gene matches. The CDR3 extends over 15 amino acids. Germline V gene sequence: CDR1 SGHRS, CDR2 YFSETQ. This sample is part of a study of shared clonotypes between healthy human individuals. Study results and caveats: Among non-shared clonotypes, generation probabilities were lower than among those shared by all four donors.

The rearrangement links TRBV5-1 to TRBJ2-1; 10 bases agree with TRBD2. This clonotype was sampled from a man aged 18-30 years in good health. Some clones in this sample may be carry-over from other donors' samples. Material: memory CD8+ T cells from PBMCs. As to subset: CD45RO+ cells pooled with CCR7-negative TemRA cells. The CDR3 DNA sequence: TGCGCCAGCGTCCCAACTAGCGGGACCTACAATGAGCAGTTCTTC. Translated: CASVPTSGTYNEQFF.